The 25 T cell receptor beta chains reported below all come from one sample, sequenced in a study of T cell clusters in autoimmune cytopenias. TRB was amplified by touch-down multiplex PCR, primer pools A and B combined. TCRdb reanalyzed the multiplex PCR reads, giving one entry per CDR3 protein sequence and no DNA. This specimen shows thousands of distinct CDR3 sequences; the ten leading clones hold 30% to 40%. TRB amplification used approximately 250 ng of peripheral blood genomic DNA. These data were likewise used in another study, on T cell repertoires in aging, cancer and after chemotherapy.

The sequenced sample was peripheral blood. The receptors come from a human donor with an autoimmune cytopenia or autoimmune hepatitis (not recorded which).

This sequence joins TRBV6-5 and TRBJ1-6. The CDR3 spans 16 residues. Germline CDR1 MNHEY, CDR2 SVGAGI. The CDR3: CASSYMSGSRRSPLHF.

The J gene is TRBJ2-2, the V gene TRBV5-1; TCRdb's assignment of TRBD1 cannot be checked, as there is no DNA. This CDR3 region has 14 residues. Germline assignment: CDR1 SGHRS and CDR2 YFSETQ. The chain's CDR3 is CASRLQGATGELFF.

This clonotype ranks as medium-sized in terms of frequency. V and J are TRBV19 and TRBJ2-3; checking the TCRdb D call of TRBD1 is not possible without DNA. The CDR3 covers 14 residues. Germline-derived CDR1 and CDR2 are LNHDA and SQIVND (reference sequence). The CDR3 reads CASSIAWGADTQYF.

This clonotype registers medium-sized (0.01 to 0.1%) by frequency. This CDR3 reads CASSYGQGSALYGYTF. V gene TRBV6-5 combines with J gene TRBJ1-2; with no DNA, the TCRdb D assignment of TRBD1 cannot be verified. There are 16 residues in the CDR3. Germline-derived CDR1 and CDR2 are MNHEY and SVGAGI.

The J gene is TRBJ2-5, the V gene TRBV9; TCRdb selects TRBD2, and the lack of DNA leaves this call unchecked. Germline CDR1 and CDR2: SGDLS and YYNGEE. This CDR3 has 14 amino acids. This chain's CDR3 is CASSAGLAQETQYF.

This chain links TRBV19 with TRBJ1-4; the D call of TRBD1 rests on TCRdb alone, since no DNA is present to check it. The germline V gene encodes CDR1 LNHDA and CDR2 SQIVND (reference sequence). This CDR3 spans 16 amino acids. CDR3 sequence: CASSMTGNKNNEKLFF.

The chain is built from TRBV12-3 or TRBV12-4 and TRBJ2-5; lacking DNA, the TRBD1 call made by TCRdb goes unchecked. CDR3 length: 13 residues. CDR3 region: CASSRGQQETQYF.

V gene TRBV27 combines with J gene TRBJ1-4; absent DNA, TCRdb's TRBD1 call cannot be checked. Germline V gene data show CDR1 as MNHEY and CDR2 as SMNVEV (reference sequence). The CDR3 consists of 16 residues. CDR3 loop: CASSRMGQGETEKLFF.

This chain links TRBV6-6 with TRBJ2-2. Germline V gene sequence: CDR1 MNHNY, CDR2 SVGAGI (reference sequence). The CDR3 totals 12 residues. The CDR3 spells CASSYSYRELFF.

The chain joins TRBV19 to TRBJ1-4; with no DNA, the TCRdb D assignment of TRBD1 cannot be verified. CDR3 length: 14 amino acids. Germline loops: CDR1 LNHDA, CDR2 SQIVND (reference sequence). The CDR3 sequence: CASSTTGLGEKLFF.

V gene TRBV7-9 combines with J gene TRBJ2-7; TCRdb proposes TRBD1, but this gene call is untestable without DNA. Looked up from germline, CDR1 is SEHNR and CDR2 is FQNEAQ (reference sequence). The CDR3 has 12 amino acids. The CDR3 sequence: CASSKGAREQYF.

This clonotype shows up as medium-sized (0.01 to 0.1%) by frequency. The chain recombines TRBV7-6 with TRBJ2-3; TCRdb selects TRBD2, and the lack of DNA leaves this call unchecked. Germline loops: CDR1 SGHVS, CDR2 FNYEAQ. This CDR3 has 17 amino acids. The CDR3 spells CASSLGGSSGAPDTQYF.

V is TRBV12-3 or TRBV12-4 and J is TRBJ2-3; TCRdb proposes TRBD2, but this gene call is untestable without DNA. The CDR3 sequence is 13 residues long. The CDR3 here is CASSFLGEDTQYF.

This chain links TRBV27 with TRBJ2-2; TCRdb gives TRBD2 as the D gene, but with no DNA this cannot be confirmed. Germline V lookup: CDR1 MNHEY, CDR2 SMNVEV (reference sequence). The CDR3 runs to 14 residues. The CDR3 spells CASTPQTNTGELFF.

V is TRBV14 and J is TRBJ1-2; TCRdb designates TRBD1, a call that cannot be tested without DNA. CDR3 size: 15 residues. Germline V gives CDR1 SGHDN, CDR2 FVKESK. The CDR3 sequence: CASSPTGLSNYGYTF.

V is TRBV6-1 and J is TRBJ2-7; TCRdb's D gene call, TRBD1, goes unchecked for lack of DNA. This CDR3 has 13 residues. From germline, CDR1 is MNHNS and CDR2 SASEGT. The CDR3 reads CATPRPGSYEQYF.

The CDR3 spells CASRPDGQVNSPLHF. This sequence joins TRBV6-4 and TRBJ1-6; as DNA is missing, the TRBD1 call by TCRdb cannot be tested. Germline CDR1 is MRHNA and CDR2 is SNTAGT. The CDR3 runs 15 residues.

The chain combines TRBV20-1 with TRBJ1-5; TCRdb's assignment of TRBD1 cannot be checked, as there is no DNA. This CDR3 is built from 12 residues. The germline gives CDR1 DFQATT, CDR2 SNEGSKA (reference sequence). CDR3: CSARGGNQPQHF.

The genes are TRBV20-1 and TRBJ2-1; TCRdb's D gene call, TRBD2, goes unchecked for lack of DNA. This CDR3 is built from 14 residues. CDR1 and CDR2 (germline): DFQATT, SNEGSKA (reference sequence). CDR3: CSARLPGLNNEQFF.

The chain uses TRBV20-1 and TRBJ2-7; lacking DNA, the TRBD2 call made by TCRdb goes unchecked. The CDR3 sequence is 14 residues long. Germline V CDR1 and CDR2: DFQATT, SNEGSKA (reference sequence). CDR3 loop: CSAKGLTNGGEQYF.

The chain employs TRBV30 and TRBJ2-7; TCRdb indicates TRBD2, and absent DNA this call remains unverified. Germline lookup yields CDR1 GTSNPN and CDR2 SVGIG (reference sequence). The CDR3 spans 14 residues. CDR3 amino acids: CAWSRGDLSYEQYF.

Frequency places this clonotype as medium-sized (0.01 to 0.1%). V and J are TRBV6-6 and TRBJ1-5. The CDR3 sequence is 12 residues long. Germline V gene sequence: CDR1 MNHNY, CDR2 SVGAGI (reference sequence). The CDR3: CASSYVGQPQHF.

This rearrangement joins TRBV10-1 to TRBJ2-6; TCRdb gives TRBD1 as the D gene, but with no DNA this cannot be confirmed. Germline V gives CDR1 WNHNN, CDR2 SYGVQD (reference sequence). This CDR3 has 18 residues. The CDR3 sequence: CASIPQSSLSSGANVLTF.

The chain carries TRBV6-6 and TRBJ2-2; TCRdb's assignment of TRBD1 cannot be checked, as there is no DNA. Looked up from germline, CDR1 is MNHNY and CDR2 is SVGAGI (reference sequence). CDR3 length: 16 residues. The CDR3 is CASSRGQGATAGELFF.

The chain is built from TRBV18 and TRBJ1-1; without DNA, the TCRdb call of TRBD1 cannot be checked. Germline-derived CDR1 and CDR2 are KGHSH and LQKENI. The CDR3 consists of 16 residues. CDR3 sequence: CASSPLAGTVGTEAFF.